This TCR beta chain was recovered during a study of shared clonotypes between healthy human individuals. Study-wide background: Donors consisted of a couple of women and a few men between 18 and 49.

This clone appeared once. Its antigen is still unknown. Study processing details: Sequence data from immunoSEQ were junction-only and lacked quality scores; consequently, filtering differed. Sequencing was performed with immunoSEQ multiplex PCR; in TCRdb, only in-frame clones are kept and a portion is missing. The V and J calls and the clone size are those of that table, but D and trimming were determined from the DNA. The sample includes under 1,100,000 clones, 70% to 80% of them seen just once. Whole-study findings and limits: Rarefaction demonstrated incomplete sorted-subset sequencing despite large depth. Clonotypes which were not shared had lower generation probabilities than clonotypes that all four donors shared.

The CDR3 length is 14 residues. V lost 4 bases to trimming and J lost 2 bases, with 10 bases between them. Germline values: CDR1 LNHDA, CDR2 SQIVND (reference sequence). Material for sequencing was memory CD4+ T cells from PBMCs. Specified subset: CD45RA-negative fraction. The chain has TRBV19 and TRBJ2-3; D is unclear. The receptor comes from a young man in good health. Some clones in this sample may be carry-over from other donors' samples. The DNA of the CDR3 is TGTGCCAGTAGTACCTTACCGTTCACAGATACGCAGTATTTT. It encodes CASSTLPFTDTQYF.